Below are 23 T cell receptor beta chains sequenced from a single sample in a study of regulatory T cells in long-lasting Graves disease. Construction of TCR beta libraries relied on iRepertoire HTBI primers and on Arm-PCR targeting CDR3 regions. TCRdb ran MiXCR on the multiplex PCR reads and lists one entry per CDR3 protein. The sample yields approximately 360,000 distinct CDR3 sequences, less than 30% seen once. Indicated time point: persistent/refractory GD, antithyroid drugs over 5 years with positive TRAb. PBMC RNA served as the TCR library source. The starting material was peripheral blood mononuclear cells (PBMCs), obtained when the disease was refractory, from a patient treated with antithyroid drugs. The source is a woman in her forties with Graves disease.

The DNA of the CDR3 is TGTGCCAGCAGTCGGGGACAGGGGAGCAAGGCCAAAAACATTCAGTACTTC. This gives the protein CASSRGQGSKAKNIQYF. The chain recombines TRBV6-2 or TRBV6-3 with TRBJ2-4; TRBD1 aligns across 10 bases. This CDR3 is built from 17 residues. Germline V CDR1 and CDR2: MNHEY, SVGEGT. J gave up 1 base and V 5 bases, and 8 bases lay outside the gene matches.

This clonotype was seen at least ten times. This CDR3 is CASKLTGTGGSEQYF. CDR3 sequence (DNA): TGTGCCAGCAAACTGACCGGGACAGGGGGCTCCGAGCAGTACTTC. This chain joins TRBV28 and TRBJ2-7, with 12 bases fitting TRBD1. CDR1 MDHEN and CDR2 SYDVKM come from the germline V gene. The trim removed 7 bases at V and 6 bases at J, leaving 10 bases unmatched. The CDR3 extends over 15 amino acids. Filled out from reference TRBV28 and TRBJ2-7, the complete variable domain reads DVKVTQSSRYLVKRTGEKVFLECVQDMDHENMFWYRQDPGLGLRLIYFSYDVKMKEKGDIPEGYSVSREKKERFSLILESASTNQTSMYLCASKLTGTGGSEQYFGPGTRLTVT.

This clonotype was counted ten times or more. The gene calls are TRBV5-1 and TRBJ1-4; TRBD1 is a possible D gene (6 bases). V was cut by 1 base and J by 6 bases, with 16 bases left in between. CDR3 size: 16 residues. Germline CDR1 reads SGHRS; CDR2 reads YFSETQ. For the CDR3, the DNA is TGCGCCAGCAGCTTGCCTTCAGGGGTGACGGATGAAAAACTGTTTTTT. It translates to CASSLPSGVTDEKLFF.

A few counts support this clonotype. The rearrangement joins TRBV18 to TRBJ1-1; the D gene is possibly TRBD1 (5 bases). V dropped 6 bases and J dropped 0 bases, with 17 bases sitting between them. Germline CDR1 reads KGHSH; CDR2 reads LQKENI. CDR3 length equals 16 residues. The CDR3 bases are TGTGCCAGCTCTCATCTCGGGACCGCTATGAACACTGAAGCTTTCTTT. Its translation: CASSHLGTAMNTEAFF.

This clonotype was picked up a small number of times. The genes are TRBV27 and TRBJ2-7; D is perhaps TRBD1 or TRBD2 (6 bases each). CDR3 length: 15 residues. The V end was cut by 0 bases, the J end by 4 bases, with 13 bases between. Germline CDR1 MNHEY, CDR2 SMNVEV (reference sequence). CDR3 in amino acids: CASSLSARGQYEQYF. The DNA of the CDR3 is TGTGCCAGCAGTTTATCTGCCCGGGGGCAATACGAGCAGTACTTC.

CDR3 loop: CSAGLREGYYEQYF. The CDR3 DNA reads TGCAGTGCTGGGCTAAGAGAGGGGTATTACGAGCAGTACTTC. The chain links TRBV20-1 to TRBJ2-7; D is tentatively TRBD1 or TRBD2 (5 bases each). V dropped 5 bases and J dropped 4 bases, with 18 bases sitting between them. The CDR3 totals 14 residues. Looked up from germline, CDR1 is DFQATT and CDR2 is SNEGSKA (reference sequence).

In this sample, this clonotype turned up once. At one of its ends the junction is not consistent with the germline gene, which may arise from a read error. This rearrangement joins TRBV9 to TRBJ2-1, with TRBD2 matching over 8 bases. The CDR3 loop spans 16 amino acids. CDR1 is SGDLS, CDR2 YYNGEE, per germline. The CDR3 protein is CACSSDRSGSVCEQFF. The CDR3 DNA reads TGTGCCTGCAGCTCAGATAGGAGCGGGAGTGTTTGTGAGCAGTTCTTC.

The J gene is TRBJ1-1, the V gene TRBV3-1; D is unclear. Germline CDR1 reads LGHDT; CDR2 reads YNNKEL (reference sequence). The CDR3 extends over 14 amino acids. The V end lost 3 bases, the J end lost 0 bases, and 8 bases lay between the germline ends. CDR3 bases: TGTGCCAGCAGCCAGACATTCATGAACACTGAAGCTTTCTTT. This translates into CASSQTFMNTEAFF.

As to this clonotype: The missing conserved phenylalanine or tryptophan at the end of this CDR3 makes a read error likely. The CDR3 sequence: CASSMYPEAFS. In DNA form, the CDR3 reads TGTGCCAGCAGCATGTACCCTGAAGCTTTCTCT. The J gene is TRBJ1-1, the V gene TRBV12-3 or TRBV12-4, with D unclear. The CDR3 runs 11 residues. Trimming stripped 6 bases from V and 6 bases from J, with 8 bases between.

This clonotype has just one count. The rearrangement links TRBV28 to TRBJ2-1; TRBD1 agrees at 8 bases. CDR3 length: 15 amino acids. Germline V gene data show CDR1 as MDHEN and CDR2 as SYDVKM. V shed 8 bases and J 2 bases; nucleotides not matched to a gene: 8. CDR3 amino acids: CASSPGQGTYNEQFF. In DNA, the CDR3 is TGTGCCAGCTCACCAGGACAGGGAACCTACAATGAGCAGTTCTTC.

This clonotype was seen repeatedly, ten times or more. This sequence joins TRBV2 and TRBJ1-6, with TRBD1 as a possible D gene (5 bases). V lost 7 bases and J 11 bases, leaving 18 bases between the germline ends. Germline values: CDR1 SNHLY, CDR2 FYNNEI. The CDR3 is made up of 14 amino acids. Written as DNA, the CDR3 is TGTGCCAGCACCACCGGGGCCCAGAGGACACCCCTCCACTTT. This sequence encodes CASTTGAQRTPLHF.

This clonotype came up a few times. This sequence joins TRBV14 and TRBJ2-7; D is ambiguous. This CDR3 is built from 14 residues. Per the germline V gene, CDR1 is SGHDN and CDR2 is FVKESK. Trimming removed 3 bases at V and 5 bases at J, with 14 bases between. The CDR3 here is CASSHLRHGDEQYF. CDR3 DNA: TGTGCCAGCAGCCATCTAAGGCACGGAGACGAGCAGTACTTC.

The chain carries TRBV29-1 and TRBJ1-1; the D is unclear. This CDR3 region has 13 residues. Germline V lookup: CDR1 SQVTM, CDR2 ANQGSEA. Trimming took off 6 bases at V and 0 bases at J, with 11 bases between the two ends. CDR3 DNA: TGCAGCGTCGCCAATGGCCTGAACACTGAAGCTTTCTTT. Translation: CSVANGLNTEAFF.

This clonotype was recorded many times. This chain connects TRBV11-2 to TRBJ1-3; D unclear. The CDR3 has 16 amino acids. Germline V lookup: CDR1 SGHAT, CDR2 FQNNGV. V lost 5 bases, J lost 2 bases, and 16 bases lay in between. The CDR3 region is CASSPWTSVTGNTIYF. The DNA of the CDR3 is TGTGCCAGCAGCCCCTGGACCTCCGTGACTGGAAACACCATATATTTT.

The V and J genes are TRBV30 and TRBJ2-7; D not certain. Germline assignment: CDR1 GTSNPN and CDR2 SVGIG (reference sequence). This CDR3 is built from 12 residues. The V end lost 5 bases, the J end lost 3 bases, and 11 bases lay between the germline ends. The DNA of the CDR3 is TGTGCCTGGCGTCAGAAGCTCTACGAGCAGTACTTC. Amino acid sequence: CAWRQKLYEQYF.

CDR3 coding DNA: TGCAGTGCTAGGAACAGACCCCACGTCTCCTACGAGCAGTACTTC. Translated, it gives CSARNRPHVSYEQYF. V and J are TRBV20-1 and TRBJ2-7; D remains unclear. The V gene lost 3 bases and the J gene lost 0 bases, with 15 bases spanning the gap. The CDR3 is 15 amino acids. Germline CDR1 reads DFQATT; CDR2 reads SNEGSKA (reference sequence).

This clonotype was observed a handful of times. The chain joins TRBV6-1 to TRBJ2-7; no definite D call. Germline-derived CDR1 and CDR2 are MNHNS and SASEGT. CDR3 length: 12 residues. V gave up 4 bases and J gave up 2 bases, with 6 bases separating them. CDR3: CASSGRAYEQYF. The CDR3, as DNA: TGTGCCAGCAGTGGCCGGGCCTACGAGCAGTACTTC.

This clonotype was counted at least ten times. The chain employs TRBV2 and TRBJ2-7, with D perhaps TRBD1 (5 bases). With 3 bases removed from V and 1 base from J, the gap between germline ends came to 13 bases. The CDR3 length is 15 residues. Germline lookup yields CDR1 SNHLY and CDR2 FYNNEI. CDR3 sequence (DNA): TGTGCCAGCAGTGATTACAGGATCACATCCTACGAGCAGTACTTC. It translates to CASSDYRITSYEQYF. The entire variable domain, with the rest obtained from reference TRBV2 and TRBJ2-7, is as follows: EPEVTQTPSHQVTQMGQEVILRCVPISNHLYFYWYRQILGQKVEFLVSFYNNEISEKSEIFDDQFSVERPDGSNFTLKIRSTKLEDSAMYFCASSDYRITSYEQYFGPGTRLTVT.

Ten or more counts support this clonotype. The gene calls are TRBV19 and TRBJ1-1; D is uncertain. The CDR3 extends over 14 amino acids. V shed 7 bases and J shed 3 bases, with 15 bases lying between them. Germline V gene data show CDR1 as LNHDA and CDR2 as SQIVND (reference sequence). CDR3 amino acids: CASTYSGFDTEAFF. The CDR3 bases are TGTGCCAGTACCTATTCCGGGTTTGACACTGAAGCTTTCTTT.

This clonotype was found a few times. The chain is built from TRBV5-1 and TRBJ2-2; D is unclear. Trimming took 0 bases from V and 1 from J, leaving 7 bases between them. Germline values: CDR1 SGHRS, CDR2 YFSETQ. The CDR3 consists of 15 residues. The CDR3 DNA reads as TGCGCCAGCAGCTTGGACGGCGGGAACACCGGGGAGCTGTTTTTT. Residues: CASSLDGGNTGELFF.

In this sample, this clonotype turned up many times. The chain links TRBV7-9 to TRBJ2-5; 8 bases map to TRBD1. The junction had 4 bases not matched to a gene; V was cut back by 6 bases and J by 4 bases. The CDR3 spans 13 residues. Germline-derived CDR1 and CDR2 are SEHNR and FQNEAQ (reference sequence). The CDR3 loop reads CASSADRGETQYF. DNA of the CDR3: TGTGCCAGCAGTGCCGACAGGGGAGAGACCCAGTACTTC.

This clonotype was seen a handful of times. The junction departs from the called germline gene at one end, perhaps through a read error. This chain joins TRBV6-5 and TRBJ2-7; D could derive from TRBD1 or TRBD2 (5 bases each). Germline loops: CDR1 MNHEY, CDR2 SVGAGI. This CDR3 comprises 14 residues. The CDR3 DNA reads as TGTGCCAGCAGTTATTCCGGGACCCACGGGGAGCGGTACTTC. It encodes CASSYSGTHGERYF.

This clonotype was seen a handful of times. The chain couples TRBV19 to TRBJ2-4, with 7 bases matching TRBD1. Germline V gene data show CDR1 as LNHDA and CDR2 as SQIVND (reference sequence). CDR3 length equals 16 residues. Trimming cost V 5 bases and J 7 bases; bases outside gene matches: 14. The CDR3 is CASSLAAHRGGNIQYF. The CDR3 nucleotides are TGTGCCAGTAGTCTGGCTGCTCACAGGGGCGGGAACATTCAGTACTTC.